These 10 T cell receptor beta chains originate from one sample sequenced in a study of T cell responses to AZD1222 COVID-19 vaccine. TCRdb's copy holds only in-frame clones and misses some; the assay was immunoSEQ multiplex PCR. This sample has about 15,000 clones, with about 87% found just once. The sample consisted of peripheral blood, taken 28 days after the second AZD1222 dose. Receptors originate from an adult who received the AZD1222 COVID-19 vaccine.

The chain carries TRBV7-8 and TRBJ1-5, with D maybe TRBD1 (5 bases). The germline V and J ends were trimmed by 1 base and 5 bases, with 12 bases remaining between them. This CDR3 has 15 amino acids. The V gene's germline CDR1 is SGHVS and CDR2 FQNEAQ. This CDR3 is CASSLVGGRDQPQHF. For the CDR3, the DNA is TGTGCCAGCAGCTTAGTCGGGGGAAGGGATCAGCCCCAGCATTTT.

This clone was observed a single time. The CDR3 DNA is TGCGCCAGCAGCTTGATAGCGGGAGGGACCGGGGAGCTGTTTTTT. Protein sequence: CASSLIAGGTGELFF. The chain joins TRBV5-1 to TRBJ2-2, with TRBD2 identical over 11 bases. The J segment lost 5 bases and the V segment lost 1 base, leaving 1 base of the junction unmatched. CDR3 length equals 15 residues. Germline V gene data show CDR1 as SGHRS and CDR2 as YFSETQ.

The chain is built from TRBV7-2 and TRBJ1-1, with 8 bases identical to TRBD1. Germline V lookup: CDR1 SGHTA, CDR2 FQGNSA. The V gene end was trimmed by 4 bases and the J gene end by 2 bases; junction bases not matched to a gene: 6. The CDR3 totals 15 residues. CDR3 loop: CASSSRTGTNTEAFF. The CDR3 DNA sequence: TGTGCCAGCAGCTCCCGGACAGGGACAAACACTGAAGCTTTCTTT. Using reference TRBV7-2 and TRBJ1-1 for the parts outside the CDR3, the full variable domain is GAGVSQSPSNKVTEKGKDVELRCDPISGHTALYWYRQSLGQGLEFLIYFQGNSAPDKSGLPSDRFSAERTGGSVSTLTIQRTQQEDSAVYLCASSSRTGTNTEAFFGQGTRLTVV.

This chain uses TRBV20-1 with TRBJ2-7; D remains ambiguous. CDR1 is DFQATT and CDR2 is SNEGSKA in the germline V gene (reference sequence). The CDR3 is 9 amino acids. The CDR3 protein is CRIWYEQYF. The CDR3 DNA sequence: TGCAGGATTTGGTACGAGCAGTACTTC.

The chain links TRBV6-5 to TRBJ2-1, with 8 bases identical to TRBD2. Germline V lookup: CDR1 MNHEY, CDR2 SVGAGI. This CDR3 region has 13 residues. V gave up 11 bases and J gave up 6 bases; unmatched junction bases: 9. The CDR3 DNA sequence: TGTGCCGGCGCCCCTAGCGGGCGCAATGAGCAGTTCTTC. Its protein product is CAGAPSGRNEQFF.

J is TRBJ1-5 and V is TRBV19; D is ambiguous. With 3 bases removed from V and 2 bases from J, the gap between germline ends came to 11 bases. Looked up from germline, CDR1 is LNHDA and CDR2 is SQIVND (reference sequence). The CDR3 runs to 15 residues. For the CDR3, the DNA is TGTGCCAGTAGTATCGGGCTGAGCGGCAATCAGCCCCAGCATTTT. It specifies CASSIGLSGNQPQHF.

CDR3 sequence (DNA): TGTGCCAGTAGTATAGATTGGGAGGATGGCTACACCTTC. This encodes CASSIDWEDGYTF. The chain combines TRBV19 with TRBJ1-2; no reliable D call. This CDR3 spans 13 amino acids. Germline V gene sequence: CDR1 LNHDA, CDR2 SQIVND (reference sequence). The V and J ends lost 0 bases and 6 bases respectively, with 8 bases between them.

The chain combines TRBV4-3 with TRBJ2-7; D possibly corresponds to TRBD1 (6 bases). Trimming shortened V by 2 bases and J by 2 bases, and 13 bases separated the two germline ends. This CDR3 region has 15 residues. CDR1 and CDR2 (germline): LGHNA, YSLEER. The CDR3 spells CASSQRLTGAYEQYF. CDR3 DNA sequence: TGCGCCAGCAGCCAAAGGTTGACAGGAGCCTACGAGCAGTACTTC.

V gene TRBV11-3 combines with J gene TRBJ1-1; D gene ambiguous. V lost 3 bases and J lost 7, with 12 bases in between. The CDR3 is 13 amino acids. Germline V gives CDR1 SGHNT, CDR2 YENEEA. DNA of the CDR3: TGTGCCAGCAGCTTCCGGGCAGGTGGTGAAGCTTTCTTT. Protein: CASSFRAGGEAFF. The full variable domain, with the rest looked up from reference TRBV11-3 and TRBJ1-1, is EAGVVQSPRYKIIEKKQPVAFWCNPISGHNTLYWYLQNLGQGPELLIRYENEEAVDDSQLPKDRFSAERLKGVDSTLKIQPAELGDSAVYLCASSFRAGGEAFFGQGTRLTVV.

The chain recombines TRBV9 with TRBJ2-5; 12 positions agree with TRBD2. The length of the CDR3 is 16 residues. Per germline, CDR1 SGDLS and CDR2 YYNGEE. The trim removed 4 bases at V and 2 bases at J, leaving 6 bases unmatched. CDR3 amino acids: CASSLTGLAGQETQYF. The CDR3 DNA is TGTGCCAGCAGCTTGACGGGACTAGCGGGTCAAGAGACCCAGTACTTC.